The 21 T cell receptor beta chains below come from one sample, sequenced in a study of response to subunit inactivated influenza vaccine. TCRdb processed the RT-PCR reads anew with MiXCR; each CDR3 protein has one entry. This sample has about 540,000 distinct CDR3 sequences, with 20% to 25% found just once. In addition, the sample was reused for a study of T cells expressing NK-cell markers. That paper notes: In generating TCR beta cDNA, 5'RACE template switching with UMIs was used.

The sequences come from CD4+ T cells sorted from PBMCs, collected roughly 12 days after vaccination. These receptors all come from a man aged 45-65 years who received an inactivated influenza vaccine.

The chain carries TRBV4-1 and TRBJ2-5, with D perhaps TRBD1 (5 bases). The V gene's germline CDR1 is MGHRA and CDR2 YSYEKL. Trimming stripped 2 bases from V and 1 base from J, with 11 bases between. The CDR3 covers 15 residues. CDR3 sequence (DNA): TGCGCCAGCAGCCAAAGACAGTTTACCCAAGAGACCCAGTACTTC. Translating it yields CASSQRQFTQETQYF.

CDR3 loop: CASSLEPLSDTQYF. The CDR3, as DNA: TGTGCCAGCAGCTTAGAACCATTATCAGATACGCAGTATTTT. The V gene is TRBV7-2, the J gene TRBJ2-3; D is unclear. The CDR3 covers 14 residues. Germline CDR1 reads SGHTA; CDR2 reads FQGNSA. Trimming took off 1 base at V and 4 bases at J, with 9 bases between the two ends.

This clonotype was recorded a few times. The chain employs TRBV7-8 and TRBJ2-3, with TRBD2 matching over 10 bases. V was clipped by 0 bases and J by 1 base; unmatched bases: 4. The germline V gene has CDR1 SGHVS and CDR2 FQNEAQ. This CDR3 comprises 17 residues. This chain's CDR3 is CASSLATTSGGTDTQYF. As DNA, the CDR3 is TGTGCCAGCAGCTTAGCGACCACTAGCGGGGGCACAGATACGCAGTATTTT.

This rearrangement joins TRBV10-1 to TRBJ1-1; D remains unclear. V dropped 3 bases and J dropped 1 base, with 12 bases sitting between them. This CDR3 comprises 15 residues. Germline V CDR1 and CDR2: WNHNN, SYGVQD (reference sequence). As DNA, the CDR3 is TGCGCCAGCAGTGATGTCCCTGTTACGAACACTGAAGCTTTCTTT. This codes for CASSDVPVTNTEAFF.

This sequence joins TRBV18 and TRBJ2-1; possibly TRBD1 or TRBD2 for D (6 bases each). The CDR3 loop spans 15 amino acids. From germline, CDR1 is KGHSH and CDR2 LQKENI. V lost 6 bases and J 7 bases, leaving 19 bases between the germline ends. CDR3 in amino acids: CASSPSGAVGNEQFF. The CDR3 DNA reads as TGTGCCAGCTCTCCGTCGGGGGCCGTTGGGAATGAGCAGTTCTTC.

This chain uses TRBV11-2 with TRBJ1-1, with 9 bases fitting TRBD1. In germline, CDR1 is SGHAT, CDR2 FQNNGV. V gave up 5 bases and J gave up 7 bases; unmatched junction bases: 8. This CDR3 contains 14 residues. CDR3 in DNA: TGTGCCAGCAGCGCCAACAGGGGGCAAGGTGAAGCTTTCTTT. Translation gives CASSANRGQGEAFF.

This chain links TRBV7-2 with TRBJ1-3, with D possibly matching TRBD1 (6 bases). Germline loops: CDR1 SGHTA, CDR2 FQGNSA. The V gene lost 4 bases and the J gene lost 8 bases, with 9 bases spanning the gap. This CDR3 is 12 amino acids long. CDR3 amino acids: CASSSTGYTIYF. The CDR3 region has the DNA TGTGCCAGCAGCTCTACAGGGTACACCATATATTTT.

This clonotype was seen a handful of times. The V and J genes are TRBV6-1 and TRBJ1-2; 10 bases match TRBD1. V shed 8 bases and J 2 bases; nucleotides not matched to a gene: 5. The germline V gene encodes CDR1 MNHNS and CDR2 SASEGT. CDR3 length equals 14 residues. CDR3 region: CASHRTGGNYGYTF. CDR3 DNA sequence: TGTGCCAGCCACCGGACAGGGGGAAACTATGGCTACACCTTC.

The chain links TRBV6-1 to TRBJ2-3, with 10 bases lining up with TRBD2. Unmatched junction bases numbered 6, after V lost 6 bases and J lost 0 bases. Per germline, CDR1 MNHNS and CDR2 SASEGT. The CDR3 covers 16 residues. The CDR3 DNA is TGTGCCAGCAGGCGTACTAGCGGGACTAGCACAGATACGCAGTATTTT. Amino acid sequence: CASRRTSGTSTDTQYF.

V and J are TRBV29-1 and TRBJ2-7; D might be TRBD2 (5 bases). Germline-derived CDR1 and CDR2 are SQVTM and ANQGSEA. The CDR3 is made up of 12 amino acids. V gave up 7 bases and J gave up 3 bases, with 13 bases separating them. CDR3: CSGRTEGYEQYF. The CDR3 DNA sequence: TGCAGCGGGCGGACCGAGGGCTACGAGCAGTACTTC.

V and J are TRBV5-4 and TRBJ2-3; D tentatively fits TRBD1 or TRBD2 (5 bases each). In germline, CDR1 is SGHNT, CDR2 YYREEE (reference sequence). Deletions cut 1 base from V and 11 bases from J, with 14 bases between. This CDR3 comprises 13 residues. CDR3 in DNA: TGTGCCAGCAGCTTGTTGGGGGATCGGGAGCAGTATTTT. Residues: CASSLLGDREQYF.

V usage is TRBV6-1 and J usage is TRBJ1-1, with a weak D call TRBD1 (6 bases). V lost 8 bases to trimming and J lost 5 bases, with 18 bases between them. CDR3 size: 14 residues. CDR1 MNHNS and CDR2 SASEGT come from the germline V gene. CDR3 region: CASRRQGFFTEAFF. The CDR3 region has the DNA TGTGCCAGCCGTAGGCAGGGGTTCTTTACTGAAGCTTTCTTT.

The chain has TRBV18 and TRBJ1-4; no definite D call. The CDR3 consists of 14 residues. CDR1 is KGHSH, CDR2 LQKENI, per germline. V lost 0 bases and J lost 11, with 13 bases in between. The DNA for the CDR3 is TGTGCCAGCTCACCACCCGGGGAAGGACGGAAACTGTTTTTT. Protein sequence: CASSPPGEGRKLFF.

Many counts were recorded for this clonotype. The chain carries TRBV3-1 and TRBJ1-2; possible D gene TRBD1, 5 bases. Trimming left V 1 base short and J 2 bases short, with 11 bases between. CDR1 is LGHDT, CDR2 YNNKEL, per germline (reference sequence). This CDR3 region has 15 residues. DNA of the CDR3: TGTGCCAGCAGCCAAGTTGACAGCTTGAACTATGGCTACACCTTC. It specifies CASSQVDSLNYGYTF.

This clonotype was detected only a few times. J is TRBJ2-7 and V is TRBV29-1; 7 bases map to TRBD1. After removal of 1 base from V and 6 bases from J, the junction contained 12 bases not matched to a gene. Germline V gene sequence: CDR1 SQVTM, CDR2 ANQGSEA. This CDR3 region has 15 residues. CDR3 coding DNA: TGCAGCGTTGAAGCTATAACTACAGGGGTCGGCGAGCAGTACTTC. Its protein product is CSVEAITTGVGEQYF.

Many counts were recorded for this clonotype. This chain connects TRBV12-3 or TRBV12-4 to TRBJ2-5; D call uncertain. V was trimmed by 1 base and J by 3 bases, leaving 15 bases between them. The CDR3 length is 16 residues. CDR3 protein: CASSLGRQAGKETQYF. The CDR3 nucleotides are TGTGCCAGCAGTTTAGGTCGGCAGGCCGGAAAAGAGACCCAGTACTTC.

This chain joins TRBV27 and TRBJ1-1; no reliable D call. The V end lost 1 base, the J end lost 1 base, and 10 bases lay between the germline ends. The CDR3 is 15 residues long. The germline gives CDR1 MNHEY, CDR2 SMNVEV (reference sequence). CDR3 loop: CASSLFSQPNTEAFF. The DNA for the CDR3 is TGTGCCAGCAGTTTATTTAGCCAGCCGAACACTGAAGCTTTCTTT.

The chain carries TRBV7-9 and TRBJ1-2; D gene unclear. This CDR3 is built from 13 residues. Trimming stripped 4 bases from V and 8 bases from J, with 14 bases between. Germline CDR1 is SEHNR and CDR2 is FQNEAQ (reference sequence). The CDR3 loop is CASSYGPWEGYTF. In DNA, the CDR3 is TGTGCCAGCAGCTATGGCCCTTGGGAAGGCTACACCTTC. Full variable domain (outside the CDR3, taken from reference TRBV7-9 and TRBJ1-2): DTGVSQNPRHKITKRGQNVTFRCDPISEHNRLYWYRQTLGQGPEFLTYFQNEAQLEKSRLLSDRFSAERPKGSFSTLEIQRTEQGDSAMYLCASSYGPWEGYTFGSGTRLTVV.

In this sample, this clonotype turned up a few times. CDR3: CASSYIRGELFF. CDR3 DNA: TGTGCCAGCAGTTACATCCGCGGGGAGCTGTTTTTT. This chain uses TRBV6-2 or TRBV6-3 with TRBJ2-2; D is unresolved. Between the trimmed V and J ends, which lost 2 bases and 7 bases, there was a span of 5 bases. Germline CDR1 is MNHEY and CDR2 is SVGEGT. This CDR3 contains 12 residues.

This clonotype was seen only a few times. The chain couples TRBV29-1 to TRBJ2-1; 8 bases agree with TRBD2. Germline V gene data show CDR1 as SQVTM and CDR2 as ANQGSEA. Unmatched junction bases numbered 12, after V lost 6 bases and J lost 8 bases. The CDR3 runs to 14 residues. As DNA, the CDR3 is TGCAGCGTGGGAGCGGGAGCGGGGTTATATGAGCAGTTCTTC. This encodes CSVGAGAGLYEQFF.

This clonotype was detected a few times. This rearrangement joins TRBV10-3 to TRBJ2-7; 12 positions match TRBD2. Germline assignment: CDR1 ENHRY and CDR2 SYGVKD. The CDR3 spans 15 residues. The ends lost 4 bases at V and 6 bases at J; junction bases unmatched: 7. Here the CDR3 DNA reads TGTGCCATCAGTGGGTCTAGCGGGAGGGCCCTCGAGCAGTACTTC. As protein: CAISGSSGRALEQYF.